Presented here are 17 T cell receptor beta chains from one specimen sequenced in a study of circulating CD8 cells and anti-PD-1 response in melanoma. Sorting of live CD3+CD8+TCRalphabeta+ cells by PD-1 and/or TIGIT gave four subsets. The QIAseq Immune Repertoire TCR panel built the libraries from approximately 15 ng of total RNA. From the reads, TCRdb called clonotypes with MiXCR, one entry per CDR3 protein. The sample holds roughly 630 distinct CDR3 sequences, around 10% seen once. The sequenced sample was CD8+ T cells from PBMCs, obtained at baseline or after one month of anti-PD-1 therapy (not recorded which). These receptors came from a human donor with melanoma.

This clonotype was detected a few times. This sequence joins TRBV4-1 and TRBJ2-5; D is uncertain. The CDR3 has 13 residues. V lost 0 bases to trimming and J lost 4 bases, with 6 bases between them. From germline, CDR1 is MGHRA and CDR2 YSYEKL. This CDR3 is CASSQEGRETQYF. The CDR3 DNA follows: TGCGCCAGCAGCCAAGAAGGTAGAGAGACCCAGTACTTC.

This clonotype is termed medium-sized. This chain's CDR3 is CASSPRQDTTGELFF. The CDR3 DNA reads as TGTGCCAGCTCACCCCGACAGGACACCACCGGGGAGCTGTTTTTT. The J gene is TRBJ2-2, the V gene TRBV18; D might be TRBD1 (6 bases). The CDR3 is 15 amino acids. CDR1 is KGHSH, CDR2 LQKENI, per germline. Trimming removed 3 bases from V and 4 bases from J, with 12 bases in between.

This clonotype is medium-sized. It is likely a read error, because the conserved phenylalanine at the end of the CDR3 is missing. CDR3 in DNA: TGTGCCAGCACCTCGACAGGGGGGGGAGAGACCCAGTACTCC. Its translation is CASTSTGGGETQYS. The genes are TRBV27 and TRBJ2-5; 9 bases fit TRBD1. After removal of 7 bases from V and 4 bases from J, the junction contained 7 bases not matched to a gene. Germline-derived CDR1 and CDR2 are MNHEY and SMNVEV (reference sequence). CDR3 size: 14 residues.

This clonotype is judged medium-sized. This chain joins TRBV7-3 and TRBJ2-7; TRBD1 or TRBD2 may be the D gene (6 bases each). This CDR3 comprises 14 residues. V was pared by 2 bases and J by 0 bases, with 8 bases between. Germline V gene sequence: CDR1 SGHTA, CDR2 FQGTGA. CDR3 residues: CASSLGGGSYEQYF. The CDR3 coding sequence is TGTGCCAGCAGCTTAGGAGGGGGCTCCTACGAGCAGTACTTC.

By its share, this clonotype is large. The chain is built from TRBV25-1 and TRBJ2-1, with no clear D. The CDR3 runs to 13 residues. Per germline, CDR1 MGHDK and CDR2 SYGVNS. The V end was cut by 2 bases, the J end by 2 bases, with 4 bases between. The CDR3 loop reads CASSEETYNEQFF. The CDR3 bases are TGTGCCAGCAGTGAAGAAACCTACAATGAGCAGTTCTTC.

This clonotype is labeled as medium-sized. The chain has TRBV27 and TRBJ2-1, with D perhaps TRBD2 (5 bases). The CDR3 spans 12 residues. The germline CDR1 and CDR2 sequences are MNHEY and SMNVEV (reference sequence). Trimming took 1 base from V and 16 from J, leaving 14 bases between them. CDR3 coding DNA: TGTGCCAGCAGTTTATATCCGGGAAGGTCTTTCTTC. Translating it yields CASSLYPGRSFF.

This clonotype qualifies as large. V and J are TRBV25-1 and TRBJ2-2; D remains unclear. CDR3 length: 13 amino acids. V lost 4 bases, J lost 4 bases, and 7 bases lay in between. Germline assignment: CDR1 MGHDK and CDR2 SYGVNS. The CDR3 is CASSGPVTGELFF. Here the CDR3 DNA reads TGTGCCAGCAGTGGCCCAGTCACCGGGGAGCTGTTTTTT.

Sample share makes this clonotype large. The rearrangement uses TRBV24-1 and TRBJ2-1, with D perhaps given as TRBD1 or TRBD2 (5 bases each). CDR1 is KGHDR and CDR2 is SFDVKD in the germline V gene. Deletions cut 3 bases from V and 0 bases from J, with 17 bases between. The CDR3 sequence is 18 residues long. The CDR3 DNA reads as TGTGCCACCAGTGATATCCGGGGCGATTTCAGCTCCTACAATGAGCAGTTCTTC. It is translated as CATSDIRGDFSSYNEQFF.

This clonotype is judged medium-sized (0.01 to 0.1%). The chain uses TRBV7-2 and TRBJ1-1; D is possibly TRBD1 (6 bases). This CDR3 comprises 14 residues. CDR1 is SGHTA, CDR2 FQGNSA, per germline. Trimming cost V 4 bases and J 3 bases, with 12 bases left between them. CDR3 in DNA: TGTGCCAGCAGCTACCAGGGGTTTGACACTGAAGCTTTCTTT. It yields the protein CASSYQGFDTEAFF.

By share of the sample, this clonotype is medium-sized. The CDR3 coding sequence is TGTGCCAGCAGTGAAGGGGACAGCCCTAACTATGGCTACACCTTC. It encodes CASSEGDSPNYGYTF. The chain recombines TRBV2 with TRBJ1-2, with 7 bases fitting TRBD1. V trimming: 1 base; J trimming: 0 bases; junction bases outside the gene matches: 2. The germline CDR1 and CDR2 sequences are SNHLY and FYNNEI. This CDR3 comprises 15 residues.

J is TRBJ2-3 and V is TRBV6-4; TRBD1 agrees at 9 bases. Germline V gives CDR1 MRHNA, CDR2 SNTAGT. This CDR3 contains 15 residues. Trimming took 1 base from V and 1 from J; bases not matched to a gene: 0. The CDR3 bases are TGTGCCAGCAGTGACTGGACAGGGGGCACAGATACGCAGTATTTT. Translation: CASSDWTGGTDTQYF.

This clonotype is large (0.1 to 1%) in the sample. The chain carries TRBV7-6 and TRBJ2-1; unclear D gene. The CDR3 has 15 residues. V gave up 1 base and J gave up 4 bases, with 11 bases separating them. Germline V lookup: CDR1 SGHVS, CDR2 FNYEAQ. CDR3 nucleotides: TGTGCCAGCAGCTTAGTACCGGACGGTTACAATGAGCAGTTCTTC. This sequence encodes CASSLVPDGYNEQFF.

By share, this clonotype counts as large. The chain employs TRBV11-2 and TRBJ2-2, with D unclear. The CDR3 is made up of 16 amino acids. The V end was cut by 4 bases, the J end by 0 bases, with 12 bases between. Per germline, CDR1 SGHAT and CDR2 FQNNGV. CDR3 loop: CASSYRHGPNTGELFF. In DNA, the CDR3 is TGTGCCAGCAGCTATCGACACGGACCGAACACCGGGGAGCTGTTTTTT.

Only a few counts were recorded for this clonotype. The rearrangement links TRBV28 to TRBJ2-5, with unresolved D. The CDR3 length is 11 residues. Germline-derived CDR1 and CDR2 are MDHEN and SYDVKM. Trimming pared 5 bases from V and 7 bases from J, leaving 8 bases between. CDR3: CASSPKRTQYF. The CDR3 region has the DNA TGTGCCAGCAGTCCGAAACGGACCCAGTACTTC.

This clonotype rates as medium-sized. This chain joins TRBV27 and TRBJ2-4, with TRBD2 matching 8 bases. The CDR3 has 12 residues. V was pared by 5 bases and J by 10 bases, with 4 bases of the junction left unmatched. Germline V CDR1 and CDR2: MNHEY, SMNVEV (reference sequence). CDR3 residues: CASSGAGVIQYF. Written as DNA, the CDR3 is TGTGCCAGCAGTGGAGCGGGAGTTATTCAGTACTTC.

The V call is TRBV5-4, the J call TRBJ2-1, with a tentative D call TRBD1 (6 bases). CDR3 length equals 15 residues. V dropped 0 bases and J dropped 7 bases, with 14 bases sitting between them. The germline CDR1 and CDR2 sequences are SGHNT and YYREEE (reference sequence). The CDR3 spells CASSLAQGLRNEQFF. CDR3 DNA sequence: TGTGCCAGCAGCTTGGCCCAGGGGCTAAGAAATGAGCAGTTCTTC.

Sample share makes this clonotype medium-sized. The chain couples TRBV4-3 to TRBJ2-1, with 13 nucleotides matching TRBD2. Germline V gene data show CDR1 as LGHNA and CDR2 as YSLEER. Trimming took 5 bases from V and 2 from J; bases not matched to a gene: 3. This CDR3 has 16 residues. The CDR3 sequence is CASSATSGRAYNEQFF. In DNA, the CDR3 is TGCGCCAGCAGCGCTACTAGCGGGAGGGCCTACAATGAGCAGTTCTTC.